This passage covers 32 T cell receptor beta chains from one sample sequenced in a study of PD-1 blockade in classical Hodgkin lymphoma. Stated time point: cycle 4 day 1 (C4D1), after less than seven weeks of nivolumab. Every one of the patients relapsed after autologous stem cell transplantation (brentuximab vedotin exposure was variable). CD4+ T cells were purified from thawed PBMCs by negative selection. Assay used: immunoSEQ multiplex PCR; TCRdb lists only in-frame clones, some missing. The sample holds tens of thousands of clones, about 90% seen once. The sample here was CD4+ T cells from blood, taken before the fourth cycle of nivolumab. The source of these receptors is a human donor with classical Hodgkin lymphoma.

V usage is TRBV7-2 and J usage is TRBJ2-1, with D unresolved. V dropped 2 bases and J dropped 9 bases, with 8 bases sitting between them. CDR1 is SGHTA, CDR2 FQGNSA, per germline. This CDR3 spans 12 amino acids. Written as DNA, the CDR3 is TGTGCCAGCAGCTTAAGTTATACTGAGCAGTTCTTC. Protein product: CASSLSYTEQFF.

The V gene is TRBV6-5, the J gene TRBJ2-5, with TRBD1 as a possible D gene (6 bases). CDR1 is MNHEY, CDR2 SVGAGI, per germline. V lost 5 bases and J lost 5, with 12 bases in between. The CDR3 consists of 13 residues. CDR3 in DNA: TGTGCCAGCAGTAGGGGAAGGGGGGAGACCCAGTACTTC. Its protein product is CASSRGRGETQYF.

J is TRBJ2-7 and V is TRBV30; a possible D gene is TRBD1 (5 bases). The CDR3 extends over 15 amino acids. V lost 3 bases and J lost 0, with 15 bases in between. CDR1 is GTSNPN, CDR2 SVGIG, per germline (reference sequence). This CDR3 is CAWRGDSQLSYEQYF. CDR3 coding DNA: TGTGCCTGGAGGGGCGACAGCCAGCTCTCCTACGAGCAGTACTTC.

This chain links TRBV28 with TRBJ2-5; no clear D. Trimming removed 3 bases at V and 13 bases at J, with 18 bases between. This CDR3 comprises 13 residues. CDR1 is MDHEN and CDR2 is SYDVKM in the germline V gene. In nucleotides, the CDR3 is TGTGCCAGCAGTTTTCGTCGGCAAATTCGTCTGTACTTC. Its translation is CASSFRRQIRLYF.

The chain links TRBV28 to TRBJ1-4; 8 positions agree with TRBD1. V dropped 3 bases and J dropped 4; count of bases not matched to a gene: 7. This CDR3 contains 16 residues. CDR1 is MDHEN, CDR2 SYDVKM, per germline. The CDR3, as DNA: TGTGCCAGCAGTTTGATCGCAGGACAGGGTAATGAAAAACTGTTTTTT. Its translation is CASSLIAGQGNEKLFF.

J is TRBJ2-7 and V is TRBV6-1; D gene ambiguous. The CDR3 covers 12 residues. The germline V and J ends were trimmed by 5 bases and 3 bases, with 8 bases remaining between them. Germline CDR1 and CDR2: MNHNS and SASEGT. Here the CDR3 DNA reads TGTGCCAGCAGTCCCTCTTTCTACGAGCAGTACTTC. Encoded protein: CASSPSFYEQYF.

A single count supports this clone. The V and J genes are TRBV7-2 and TRBJ1-3; D is undetermined. V lost 4 bases to trimming and J lost 2 bases, with 3 bases between them. Germline loops: CDR1 SGHTA, CDR2 FQGNSA. The CDR3 contains 12 residues. The CDR3 coding sequence is TGTGCCAGCAGCTGGACTGGAAACACCATATATTTT. Translation gives CASSWTGNTIYF.

Notes on this clone: The junction shows a germline mismatch at one end, possibly a read error. This chain connects TRBV7-9 to TRBJ2-3; 11 nucleotides line up with TRBD2. The CDR3 has 16 amino acids. Looked up from germline, CDR1 is SEHNR and CDR2 is FQNEAQ (reference sequence). The CDR3 coding sequence is TGTGCCAGCAGCTTAGTCGGGACTAGCGGTGGCAAAGGGCAGGGATTT. It is translated as CASSLVGTSGGKGQGF.

The rearrangement joins TRBV30 to TRBJ2-7, with D unresolved. CDR3 length: 14 residues. CDR1 is GTSNPN, CDR2 SVGIG, per germline (reference sequence). Between the trimmed V and J ends, which lost 1 base and 0 bases, there was a span of 10 bases. CDR3 amino acids: CAWSDGRFSYEQYF. CDR3 nucleotides: TGTGCCTGGAGTGACGGACGGTTCTCCTACGAGCAGTACTTC.

The rearrangement links TRBV5-6 to TRBJ2-3, with 7 bases lining up with TRBD2. The CDR3 is made up of 15 amino acids. Germline-derived CDR1 and CDR2 are SGHDT and YYEEEE. Trimming cost V 2 bases and J 3 bases; bases outside gene matches: 6. The CDR3 bases are TGTGCCAGCAGCTTTGTGGGAGGGAGTACAGATACGCAGTATTTT. Translated: CASSFVGGSTDTQYF. Filled out from reference TRBV5-6 and TRBJ2-3, the complete variable domain reads DAGVTQSPTHLIKTRGQQVTLRCSPKSGHDTVSWYQQALGQGPQFIFQYYEEEERQRGNFPDRFSGHQFPNYSSELNVNALLLGDSALYLCASSFVGGSTDTQYFGPGTRLTVL.

This chain links TRBV5-1 with TRBJ1-2, with D possibly TRBD1 on 6 matching bases. Germline lookup yields CDR1 SGHRS and CDR2 YFSETQ. This CDR3 comprises 14 residues. Trimming removed 4 bases from V and 4 bases from J, with 14 bases in between. The CDR3 DNA reads as TGCGCCAGCAGCCCGGGGACAACTCTCTATGGCTACACCTTC. Translating it yields CASSPGTTLYGYTF. Looking up the rest from reference TRBV5-1 and TRBJ1-2 gives the full variable domain: KAGVTQTPRYLIKTRGQQVTLSCSPISGHRSVSWYQQTPGQGLQFLFEYFSETQRNKGNFPGRFSGRQFSNSRSEMNVSTLELGDSALYLCASSPGTTLYGYTFGSGTRLTVV.

This clone has a single count. The V call is TRBV6-5, the J call TRBJ2-6; D is unclear. CDR3 size: 15 residues. Germline CDR1 MNHEY, CDR2 SVGAGI. Between the trimmed V and J ends, which lost 6 bases and 0 bases, there was a span of 9 bases. CDR3 sequence reads: CASRGGSSGANVLTF. The CDR3, as DNA: TGTGCCAGCAGGGGTGGTAGCTCTGGGGCCAACGTCCTGACTTTC.

Only one count was recorded for this clone. The CDR3, as DNA: TGTGCCAGCACCTCGACCTACGAGCAGTACTTC. This gives the protein CASTSTYEQYF. This chain connects TRBV28 to TRBJ2-7, with unresolved D. V was cut by 7 bases and J by 2 bases, with 6 bases left in between. From germline, CDR1 is MDHEN and CDR2 SYDVKM. The CDR3 spans 11 residues. Drawing the rest from reference TRBV28 and TRBJ2-7, the complete variable domain is DVKVTQSSRYLVKRTGEKVFLECVQDMDHENMFWYRQDPGLGLRLIYFSYDVKMKEKGDIPEGYSVSREKKERFSLILESASTNQTSMYLCASTSTYEQYFGPGTRLTVT.

V gene TRBV6-5 combines with J gene TRBJ1-1, with 7 bases matching TRBD1. CDR3 length: 14 residues. The V gene end was trimmed by 6 bases and the J gene end by 4 bases; junction bases not matched to a gene: 8. Germline CDR1 reads MNHEY; CDR2 reads SVGAGI. As DNA, the CDR3 is TGTGCCAGCAGCCTACTAGGGGGCGGCACTGAAGCTTTCTTT. Translation: CASSLLGGGTEAFF.

The rearrangement joins TRBV2 to TRBJ1-4, with a weak D call TRBD1 (5 bases). Trimming pared 4 bases from V and 7 bases from J, leaving 16 bases between. Germline V gene lookup returns CDR1 SNHLY and CDR2 FYNNEI. The CDR3 covers 15 residues. The CDR3 DNA sequence: TGTGCCAGCAGTGTTAACAGGCTAGTCGGTGAAAAACTGTTTTTT. This sequence encodes CASSVNRLVGEKLFF.

The rearrangement links TRBV18 to TRBJ1-4; TRBD1 might be the D (5 bases). This CDR3 region has 15 residues. V lost 0 bases, J lost 9 bases, and 14 bases lay in between. From germline, CDR1 is KGHSH and CDR2 LQKENI. The CDR3 DNA reads as TGTGCCAGCTCACCACCAAAAACAGGCTTCCAAAAACTGTTTTTT. Encoded protein: CASSPPKTGFQKLFF.

The CDR3 nucleotides are TGTGCCAGCTCCGGACAGGGCTTGAACAATCAGCCCCAGCATTTT. This gives the protein CASSGQGLNNQPQHF. The J gene is TRBJ1-5, the V gene TRBV5-8, with TRBD1 matching over 8 bases. Germline V lookup: CDR1 SGHTS, CDR2 YDEGEE. Germline trimming cut 7 bases from V and 3 bases from J; bases unmatched to any gene: 9. This CDR3 contains 15 residues.

The chain carries TRBV2 and TRBJ2-3, with TRBD2 identical over 13 bases. The CDR3 totals 16 residues. Germline-derived CDR1 and CDR2 are SNHLY and FYNNEI. V lost 6 bases and J lost 5; bases outside the gene matches: 8. The CDR3 region is CASRAWTSGRRDTQYF. The CDR3 region has the DNA TGTGCCAGCAGAGCCTGGACTAGCGGGAGAAGAGATACGCAGTATTTT. Full variable domain (outside the CDR3, taken from reference TRBV2 and TRBJ2-3): EPEVTQTPSHQVTQMGQEVILRCVPISNHLYFYWYRQILGQKVEFLVSFYNNEISEKSEIFDDQFSVERPDGSNFTLKIRSTKLEDSAMYFCASRAWTSGRRDTQYFGPGTRLTVL.

This chain connects TRBV6-5 to TRBJ1-3; a possible D gene is TRBD1 (5 bases). The CDR3 runs to 15 residues. Trimming left V 6 bases short and J 4 bases short, with 16 bases between. Per germline, CDR1 MNHEY and CDR2 SVGAGI. DNA for the CDR3: TGTGCCAGCAGATTGGGGGGACTATTCGGAAACACCATATATTTT. Residues: CASRLGGLFGNTIYF.

This chain joins TRBV6-1 and TRBJ2-6, with 8 positions matching TRBD1. V lost 9 bases and J lost 0; bases outside the gene matches: 4. This CDR3 comprises 15 residues. Germline V lookup: CDR1 MNHNS, CDR2 SASEGT. The CDR3: CASTGQASGANVLTF. CDR3 in DNA: TGTGCCAGTACGGGACAGGCCTCTGGGGCCAACGTCCTGACTTTC.

This clone was seen a single time. The chain couples TRBV27 to TRBJ2-7, with D unclear. CDR3 length: 14 amino acids. V was shortened by 1 base and J by 6 bases, with 13 bases between the two germline ends. The V gene's germline CDR1 is MNHEY and CDR2 SMNVEV (reference sequence). The CDR3 loop reads CASSLYFPGVEQYF. The DNA of the CDR3 is TGTGCCAGCAGTTTATATTTTCCAGGCGTCGAGCAGTACTTC.

The chain links TRBV5-1 to TRBJ2-5; D gene uncertain. The DNA matches TRBJ2-7 better at its end, which makes the J call doubtful. The CDR3 spans 16 residues. Germline V gene data show CDR1 as SGHRS and CDR2 as YFSETQ. Here the CDR3 DNA reads TGCGCCAGCAGCTTGAGTTGGCAAGGTCAGAGCTACGAGCAGTACTTC. Translation: CASSLSWQGQSYEQYF.

The V and J genes are TRBV9 and TRBJ2-6; D call uncertain. Germline-derived CDR1 and CDR2 are SGDLS and YYNGEE. The CDR3 length is 14 residues. V was cut by 5 bases and J by 2 bases, with 8 bases left in between. The CDR3 here is CASSSPPGANVLTF. The CDR3 DNA reads as TGTGCCAGCAGTAGCCCTCCTGGGGCCAACGTCCTGACTTTC.

The rearrangement uses TRBV7-2 and TRBJ2-1; a weak D match, TRBD2 (5 bases). Per the germline V gene, CDR1 is SGHTA and CDR2 is FQGNSA. The V and J ends lost 3 bases and 8 bases respectively, with 14 bases between them. The CDR3 has 14 amino acids. The CDR3, as DNA: TGTGCCAGCAGCTTGGGGAGATTTGGGGATGAGCAGTTCTTC. The encoded protein is CASSLGRFGDEQFF.

This clone was seen a single time. The chain combines TRBV6-5 with TRBJ2-4; the D call may be TRBD1 or TRBD2 (6 bases each). This CDR3 has 15 residues. Germline V lookup: CDR1 MNHEY, CDR2 SVGAGI. V was clipped by 4 bases and J by 3 bases, with 13 bases between them. The CDR3 sequence: CASSSGEAGKNIQYF. The CDR3 nucleotides are TGTGCCAGCAGTTCAGGGGAGGCCGGCAAAAACATTCAGTACTTC.

The chain combines TRBV18 with TRBJ1-1; a possible D gene is TRBD1 (5 bases). This CDR3 is built from 13 residues. Germline lookup yields CDR1 KGHSH and CDR2 LQKENI. V lost 5 bases to trimming and J lost 4 bases, with 11 bases between them. In DNA form, the CDR3 reads TGTGCCAGCTCAAAACAGGTTCGCACTGAAGCTTTCTTT. As protein: CASSKQVRTEAFF.

This clone has only one observation. Here the CDR3 DNA reads TGTGCCAGCTCACTTGGTAACAGCAATCAGCCCCAGCATTTT. Translation gives CASSLGNSNQPQHF. V is TRBV18 and J is TRBJ1-5; no definite D call. The V gene's germline CDR1 is KGHSH and CDR2 LQKENI. The germline V and J ends were trimmed by 4 bases and 1 base, with 8 bases remaining between them. This CDR3 contains 14 residues.

The chain joins TRBV4-1 to TRBJ2-2; D might be TRBD1 (5 bases). From germline, CDR1 is MGHRA and CDR2 YSYEKL. Trimming stripped 4 bases from V and 6 bases from J, with 9 bases between. CDR3 length: 13 amino acids. The DNA of the CDR3 is TGCGCCAGCAGCCCAGGGTACGCCGGGGAGCTGTTTTTT. This translates into CASSPGYAGELFF.

The chain joins TRBV30 to TRBJ1-2, with D maybe TRBD1 (6 bases). Per germline, CDR1 GTSNPN and CDR2 SVGIG (reference sequence). The CDR3 covers 13 residues. Trimming took off 3 bases at V and 0 bases at J, with 8 bases between the two ends. CDR3 amino acids: CAWRDSPNYGYTF. CDR3 nucleotides: TGTGCCTGGAGGGACAGTCCTAACTATGGCTACACCTTC.

The V and J genes are TRBV28 and TRBJ1-3; TRBD1 aligns across 7 bases. V shed 6 bases and J 0 bases; nucleotides not matched to a gene: 11. The CDR3 has 17 residues. The germline V gene has CDR1 MDHEN and CDR2 SYDVKM. CDR3 DNA: TGTGCCAGCAGCGGATCGACAGGGCCTCTCTCTGGAAACACCATATATTTT. Translated, it gives CASSGSTGPLSGNTIYF.

This chain uses TRBV11-2 with TRBJ1-1; TRBD1 agrees at 11 bases. The germline V gene has CDR1 SGHAT and CDR2 FQNNGV. This CDR3 has 16 amino acids. V dropped 1 base and J dropped 4; count of bases not matched to a gene: 5. CDR3 sequence: CASSLGTGGRRTEAFF. In nucleotides, the CDR3 is TGTGCCAGCAGCTTAGGGACAGGGGGCCGGCGCACTGAAGCTTTCTTT.

V and J are TRBV30 and TRBJ1-1; no reliable D call. Germline V lookup: CDR1 GTSNPN, CDR2 SVGIG (reference sequence). The CDR3 contains 12 residues. The V end lost 1 base, the J end lost 6 bases, and 9 bases lay between the germline ends. As DNA, the CDR3 is TGTGCCTGGAGTGGAGGGCAGGCTGAAGCTTTCTTT. Encoded protein: CAWSGGQAEAFF.